Below, one T cell receptor beta chain is given with its context. The clone's antigen remains unknown. The record has no base qualities; no much larger clone is one base away. There are 13 amino acids in the CDR3, from cysteine to phenylalanine inclusive. CDR3 DNA is the only sequence kept; it has 39 bases, read in frame from the first base. CDR1 SGHNT and CDR2 YYREEE were looked up in the germline V gene (reference sequence). V loses 0 bases of germline sequence and J loses 10 bases, and the interval between the two ends is 13 bases. This sample was included in a study of chemoradiotherapy in HPV16-positive cancers (dated by TCRdb to the early 2020s). As for the study more broadly: Functional T-cell assays on cells from two HPV16-positive patients defined candidate HPV-specific T-cell clones and common TCR motifs. The candidate HPV-specific TCRs and motifs were subsequently tracked in TCR repertoires obtained from roughly 85 patients with HPV-related cancers. The study set out to ask whether T-cell immunity against the HPV oncoproteins E6 and E7 changes over the course of chemoradiotherapy and whether that immunity affects survival.

Because repertoires were sampled repeatedly during chemoradiotherapy, clonal expansion in the tumor microenvironment could be followed. The study at large found these results: In HPV16-positive patients, expansion of HPV-responsive T cells during chemoradiotherapy was associated with improved recurrence-free survival. Expansion of candidate HPV-specific clones and E7-related TCR motifs was observed in the tumor microenvironment during treatment, whereas no such expansion was observed for non-HPV-specific T cells. The survival association was reported for HPV16-positive patients, and the functional definition of HPV-specific T cells was derived from only two HPV16-positive patients.

The library was produced with the immunoSEQ multiplex PCR assay. TCRdb re-hosts the immuneACCESS table, in-frame sequences only. Its copies lack some clones; in the studies checked, an unresolved V gene accounts for under half of them, and the cause for the rest is not known. Counted in this sample were under 7,000 clones; 75% to 95% of them appeared once. The top ten constitute roughly 1.8% of the sample. The sequence derives from a human donor with HPV-associated anogenital cancer. The sequencing used blood, collected from a patient who underwent chemoradiotherapy. In this chain, TRBV5-4 is recombined with TRBJ1-1; D gene: possibly TRBD1, on 5 matching bases. The CDR3 region reads CASSLDSLGAAFF. The nucleotide sequence reads TGTGCCAGCAGCTTGGATAGCCTCGGGGCAGCTTTCTTT.